This T cell receptor beta chain was obtained from a study of OX40 agonist ivuxolimab in advanced cancers. Study-wide context: Patients were infused with ivuxolimab every 2 weeks at 0.01 to 10 mg/kg. Patients receiving dose escalation had hepatocellular carcinoma, melanoma, renal cell or head and neck cancer.

Germline V gives CDR1 SGHRS, CDR2 YFSETQ. The length of the CDR3 is 12 residues. Trimming shortened V by 6 bases and J by 2 bases, and 8 bases separated the two germline ends. There are a few counts of this clone. The target antigen is unknown. Clones were read by immunoSEQ multiplex PCR, and TCRdb kept only the in-frame ones, dropping some. Here the sample spans more than 55,000 clones, approximately 91% being singletons. General study results and limits: Antigen specificity of clonally expanded peripheral T cells was not established.

This chain joins TRBV5-1 and TRBJ1-1; D is ambiguous. Sequencing was performed on CD4+ or CD8+ T cells sorted from blood, taken in a trial of the OX40 agonist ivuxolimab. This receptor was taken from an adult with an advanced solid tumor such as melanoma, head and neck, liver or kidney cancer. The CDR3 here is CASKISNTEAFF. The CDR3 bases are TGCGCCAGCAAAATTTCCAACACTGAAGCTTTCTTT. Full variable domain (rest looked up from reference TRBV5-1 and TRBJ1-1): KAGVTQTPRYLIKTRGQQVTLSCSPISGHRSVSWYQQTPGQGLQFLFEYFSETQRNKGNFPGRFSGRQFSNSRSEMNVSTLELGDSALYLCASKISNTEAFFGQGTRLTVV.